The rows below give T cell receptor beta chains drawn from one sample of a study of shared clonotypes between healthy human individuals. TCRdb's table, derived via immunoSEQ multiplex PCR, lists solely in-frame clones and lacks some. The sample comprises about 680,000 clones, about 90% of which are singletons, and 20% to 25% rests with the top ten. Source material: naive CD8+ T cells sorted from blood. Source of these receptors: a man aged 25-45 years in good health. CDR3s include the opening cysteine and the closing phenylalanine or tryptophan. The D gene is left open where the match is weak.

TRBV27	.	TRBJ2-1	CASSLSGRALYNEQFF
TRBV27	.	TRBJ2-2	CASSSRGSTGELFF
TRBV29-1	TRBD2	TRBJ2-7	CSVVLAGERSYEQYF
TRBV7-9	.	TRBJ2-7	CASSFGRGTYEQYF
TRBV7-9	.	TRBJ1-5	CASSSADTENQPQHF
TRBV7-6	TRBD2	TRBJ2-1	CASSPGASGSNEQFF
TRBV29-1	.	TRBJ1-3	CSVRTLFDTIYF
TRBV4-3	.	.	CASSQDKGLGYEQYF
TRBV4-2	TRBD2	TRBJ2-3	CASTLAGGSRWDTQYF
TRBV11-2	.	TRBJ2-5	CASSLKFGPETQYF
TRBV2	.	TRBJ1-1	CASRVMNTEAFF
TRBV29-1	.	TRBJ1-3	CSFWGGMGNTIYF
TRBV30	TRBD1	TRBJ1-1	CAWSVIPKTGIEAFF
TRBV29-1	.	TRBJ2-7	CSASGESSYEQYF
TRBV7-9	.	TRBJ2-2	CASSAGYELFF
TRBV7-6	TRBD2	TRBJ2-2	CASSPGLAGSNMGVPELFF